The clone carrying this T cell receptor beta chain was observed a handful of times. What it binds is unknown. The V segment lost 3 bases and the J segment 5 bases; nucleotides outside the gene matches: 3. This CDR3 comprises 13 residues. The V gene's germline CDR1 is DFQATT and CDR2 SNEGSKA (reference sequence). The data were obtained in a study of T cell repertoires in cytomegalovirus infection. Background on the study: Signatures in public TCR beta sequences pointed to both CMV infection and matching HLA type. Broader study findings: HLA-C-restricted CMV-specific TCR beta clonotypes prevailed in the ex vivo response. Identification of carriers of CMV plus the relevant HLA was performed using cumulative public TCR beta family frequency.

TCRdb recomputed calls from the reads with MiXCR, one row per CDR3 protein. Seen here are fewer than 250,000 distinct CDR3 sequences, about 23% observed once, and the top ten hold over 15%. Source material: CD8+ T cells from PBMCs. The gene calls are TRBV20-1 and TRBJ2-1; 8 nucleotides match TRBD2. This TCR derives from a human donor in good health (CMV status not recorded). Some clones in this sample may be carry-over from other donors' samples. DNA of the CDR3: TGCAGTGCTAGCGGGGGGGCCAACAATGAGCAGTTCTTC. Its protein product is CSASGGANNEQFF.